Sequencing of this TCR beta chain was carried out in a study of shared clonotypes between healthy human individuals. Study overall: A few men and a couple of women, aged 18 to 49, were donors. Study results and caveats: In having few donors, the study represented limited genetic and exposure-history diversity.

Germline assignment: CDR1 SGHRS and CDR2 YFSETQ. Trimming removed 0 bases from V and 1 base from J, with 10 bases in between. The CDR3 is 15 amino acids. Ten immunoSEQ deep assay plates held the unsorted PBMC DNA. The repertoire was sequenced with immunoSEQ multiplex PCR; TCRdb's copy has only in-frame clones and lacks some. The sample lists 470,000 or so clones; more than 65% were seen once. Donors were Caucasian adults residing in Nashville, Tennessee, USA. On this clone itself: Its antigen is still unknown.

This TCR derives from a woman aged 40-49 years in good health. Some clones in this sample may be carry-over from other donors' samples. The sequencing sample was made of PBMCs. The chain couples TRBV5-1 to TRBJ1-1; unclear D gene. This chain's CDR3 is CASSLGTDGNTEAFF. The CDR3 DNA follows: TGCGCCAGCAGCTTGGGGACGGACGGGAACACTGAAGCTTTCTTT.